Presented here are 7 T cell receptor beta chains from one specimen sequenced in a study of molecular identifiers for immune sequencing clone quantification. TCRdb re-derived calls from the PCR reads in MiXCR, one entry per CDR3 protein. Counted here are about 640,000 distinct CDR3 sequences, about 20% occurring once; the ten biggest clones make up roughly 0.9%. The sample consisted of naive CD8+ T cells from blood, with Jurkat cell RNA spiked in. The subset here: FACS-sorted CD8+CD4-CCR7+CD45RA+ naive T cells. The receptor source for this set is a human donor in good health. Some libraries in this study had Jurkat cell RNA spiked in.

In this sample, this clonotype turned up a few times. The chain carries TRBV5-6 and TRBJ2-5; D may be TRBD1 (5 bases). Deletions cut 1 base from V and 1 base from J, with 8 bases between. The CDR3 length is 14 residues. Germline V gives CDR1 SGHDT, CDR2 YYEEEE. This chain's CDR3 is CASSLLQGQETQYF. CDR3 coding DNA: TGTGCCAGCAGCTTGCTCCAGGGCCAAGAGACCCAGTACTTC.

This clonotype has ten or more counts. The chain has TRBV19 and TRBJ2-7, with 9 bases that match TRBD1. V trimming: 5 bases; J trimming: 0 bases; junction bases outside the gene matches: 5. Looked up from germline, CDR1 is LNHDA and CDR2 is SQIVND (reference sequence). This CDR3 is 15 amino acids long. The CDR3 DNA follows: TGTGCCAGTAGTGCGGGACAGGGACACTCCTACGAGCAGTACTTC. This translates into CASSAGQGHSYEQYF.

With respect to this clonotype: Since a much larger clone is just one base distant, this may be a read error. J is TRBJ2-7 and V is TRBV30; D may correspond to TRBD1 or TRBD2 (5 bases each). The CDR3 contains 11 residues. V dropped 6 bases and J dropped 7 bases, with 13 bases sitting between them. Germline V gene lookup returns CDR1 GTSNPN and CDR2 SVGIG (reference sequence). The CDR3 sequence is CACGTSHEQYF. The CDR3 DNA reads as TGTGCCTGTGGGACGTCTCATGAGCAGTACTTC.

Concerning this clonotype: The germline gene is not matched at one end of the junction; a read error may be the cause. The genes are TRBV4-3 and TRBJ2-7; maybe TRBD2 (7 bases). Germline V gene sequence: CDR1 LGHNA, CDR2 YSLEER. This CDR3 is built from 18 residues. The CDR3 bases are TGCGCCAGCAGCCAAGATAGGGCGGGGGCCGATGTGACTTACGAGCAGTGCTTC. This gives the protein CASSQDRAGADVTYEQCF.

J is TRBJ1-1 and V is TRBV7-8, with 12 bases fitting TRBD1. The junction had 10 bases not matched to a gene; V was cut back by 1 base and J by 7 bases. Germline V gene sequence: CDR1 SGHVS, CDR2 FQNEAQ. CDR3 length equals 17 residues. The CDR3 nucleotides read TGTGCCAGCAGCTTAGTGGGACAGGGGGCGCGTGACGGTGAAGCTTTCTTT. It encodes CASSLVGQGARDGEAFF.

This clonotype was detected many times. The chain combines TRBV6-5 with TRBJ2-7; 7 nucleotides align to TRBD2. J lost 5 bases, V lost 0 bases, and 4 bases had no gene match. In germline, CDR1 is MNHEY, CDR2 SVGAGI. The CDR3 is made up of 14 amino acids. The CDR3 DNA reads TGTGCCAGCAGTTACTCGCTGGGAGGGGACGAGCAGTACTTC. It specifies CASSYSLGGDEQYF.

On this clonotype itself: This sequence may be a read error, since a much larger clone differs from it by one base. Written as DNA, the CDR3 is TGTGCCAGCAGGGGGAACGAGCGGTACTTC. It encodes CASRGNERYF. This sequence joins TRBV7-9 and TRBJ2-7; D is unclear. CDR1 and CDR2 from the germline V gene are SEHNR and FQNEAQ (reference sequence). The CDR3 runs to 10 residues.